The rows below give T cell receptor beta chains drawn from one sample of a study of post-analysis software for immune sequencing data. TCRdb redid the calling of the PCR reads with MiXCR, one entry per CDR3 protein. The sample lists about 820,000 distinct CDR3 sequences, roughly 50% occurring once. The sequenced sample consisted of blood. These receptors all stem from a girl aged 5-17 years with multiple sclerosis. Both conserved end residues are part of each CDR3. The order of the fields is D gene, clone size, J gene, V gene, CDR3 DNA, CDR3 protein. A D gene is named only where the DNA matches it firmly. The listing skips clone size in some rows; elsewhere it reads once, few, many or a size class.

NA	NA	TRBJ2-7	TRBV6-6	TGTGCCAGCAGGGGGGGGGCGGGCGAGCAGTACTTC	CASRGGAGEQYF
NA	NA	TRBJ2-5	TRBV12-3/TRBV12-4	TGTGCCAGCAGTTTTCGGGCATTCAGGGCGCGCCCTCAAGAGACCCAGTACTTC	CASSFRAFRARPQETQYF
TRBD2	NA	TRBJ2-1	TRBV20-1	TGCAGTGCCGCCAGGCTAGCGGGGGCCCACAATGAGCAGTTCTTC	CSAARLAGAHNEQFF
NA	NA	TRBJ2-7	TRBV29-1	TGCAGCGTGTCGACAGCCCCCTACGAGCAGTACTTC	CSVSTAPYEQYF
NA	NA	TRBJ2-7	TRBV20-1	TGCAGTGCTCGACAGGGAGGCGAGCAGTACTTC	CSARQGGEQYF
NA	NA	TRBJ2-6	TRBV4-2	TGTGCCAGCAGCCAAACACCCGGGGCCAACGTCCTGACTTTC	CASSQTPGANVLTF
NA	few	TRBJ2-7	TRBV29-1	TGCAGCGTTTCCAGGGGTGGGGAGCAGTACTTC	CSVSRGGEQYF
NA	NA	TRBJ2-1	TRBV5-1	TGCGCCAGCAGCTTGGGCAGGGGTGTAGGTGAGCAGTTCTTC	CASSLGRGVGEQFF
NA	NA	TRBJ2-2	TRBV7-3	TGTGCCAGCAGCCCTAACCGGGCCGTGGGCACCGGGGAGCTGTTTTTT	CASSPNRAVGTGELFF
TRBD2	NA	TRBJ2-3	TRBV7-3	TGTGCCAGCAGCCCATACCAGAGGAGCGGGATCCTGGACACAGATACGCAGTATTTT	CASSPYQRSGILDTDTQYF
NA	NA	TRBJ2-5	TRBV12-3/TRBV12-4	TGTGCCAGCAGTTTAGAAATCGGTTCCATCCAAGAGACCCAGTACTTC	CASSLEIGSIQETQYF
NA	NA	TRBJ2-7	TRBV7-3	TGTGCCAGCAGCCCTGGGCGGGGTACGCCCTACGAGCAGTACTTC	CASSPGRGTPYEQYF
NA	few	TRBJ1-6	TRBV6-5	TGTACCAGCAGTTACCTTAAAGGACGCTTTCCCCTCCACTTT	CTSSYLKGRFPLHF
TRBD2	NA	TRBJ2-3	TRBV12-5	TGTGCTAGTGGCCGGACTAGCGTACCTAGCACAGATACGCAGTATTTT	CASGRTSVPSTDTQYF
TRBD2	few	TRBJ2-5	TRBV3-1	TGTGCCAGCAGCCAAGGACTAGCGGAGATCAAGACGACCCAGTACTTC	CASSQGLAEIKTTQYF
NA	NA	TRBJ1-1	TRBV28	TGTGCCAGCAGTTTAGTTGGCAGGCCCACTGAAGCTTTCTTT	CASSLVGRPTEAFF
NA	NA	TRBJ2-1	TRBV5-6	TGCGCCAGCAGCTTGGAGATCTTCTACAATGAGCAGTTCTTC	CASSLEIFYNEQFF
TRBD2	NA	TRBJ2-3	TRBV4-1	TGCGCCAGCAGCCAACCAGCGGGGGGGATGACAGATACGCAGTATTTT	CASSQPAGGMTDTQYF
NA	once	TRBJ2-1	TRBV20-1	TGCAGTGCTAGATGGGACTTGGATTCCTACAATGAGCAGTTCTTC	CSARWDLDSYNEQFF
NA	few	TRBJ2-7	TRBV7-9	TGTGCCAGCACCTCAGGCGGCGAGCAGTACTTC	CASTSGGEQYF
NA	NA	TRBJ1-1	TRBV18	TGTGCCAGCTCACCTCCCGGTTTCTCACTTCGGGTGGGCACTGAAGCTTTCTTT	CASSPPGFSLRVGTEAFF
TRBD2	few	TRBJ2-7	TRBV20-1	TGCAGTGCTAGAGTTCGACCGGGACTAGCAGCCCCCTACGAGCAGTACTTC	CSARVRPGLAAPYEQYF
NA	once	TRBJ1-1	TRBV15	TGTGCCACCAGCAGAGATTTGGGAGCGGAAGCTTTCTTT	CATSRDLGAEAFF
NA	NA	TRBJ1-2	TRBV11-2	TGTGCCAGCAGCAACGGACAGTTTTTGGACCTATCCCTGGATGGCTACACCTTC	CASSNGQFLDLSLDGYTF